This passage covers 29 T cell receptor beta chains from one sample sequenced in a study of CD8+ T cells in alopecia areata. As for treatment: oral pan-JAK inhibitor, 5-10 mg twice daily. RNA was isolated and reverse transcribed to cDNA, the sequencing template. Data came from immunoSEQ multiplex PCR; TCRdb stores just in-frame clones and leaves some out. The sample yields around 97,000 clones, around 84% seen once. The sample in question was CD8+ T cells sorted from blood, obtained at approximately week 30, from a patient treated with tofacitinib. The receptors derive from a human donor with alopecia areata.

DNA of the CDR3: TGCGCCAGCAGCCCCGGACAGGGACAAGAGACCCAGTACTTC. Translating it yields CASSPGQGQETQYF. This chain uses TRBV5-1 with TRBJ2-5, with 8 bases identical to TRBD1. The J segment lost 2 bases and the V segment lost 4 bases, leaving 4 bases of the junction unmatched. CDR3 length: 14 amino acids. Germline V gives CDR1 SGHRS, CDR2 YFSETQ.

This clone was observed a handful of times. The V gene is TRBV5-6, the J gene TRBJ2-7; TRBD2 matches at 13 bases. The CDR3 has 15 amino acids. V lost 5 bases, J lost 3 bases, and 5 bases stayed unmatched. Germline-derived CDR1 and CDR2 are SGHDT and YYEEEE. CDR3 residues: CASRPGLAGFYEQYF. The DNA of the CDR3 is TGTGCCAGCAGGCCGGGACTAGCGGGGTTCTACGAGCAGTACTTC. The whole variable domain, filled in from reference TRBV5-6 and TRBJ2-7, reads DAGVTQSPTHLIKTRGQQVTLRCSPKSGHDTVSWYQQALGQGPQFIFQYYEEEERQRGNFPDRFSGHQFPNYSSELNVNALLLGDSALYLCASRPGLAGFYEQYFGPGTRLTVT.

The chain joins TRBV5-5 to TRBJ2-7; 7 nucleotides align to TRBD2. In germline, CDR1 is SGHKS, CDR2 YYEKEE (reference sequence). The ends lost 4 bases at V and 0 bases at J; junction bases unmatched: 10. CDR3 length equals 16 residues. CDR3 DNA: TGTGCCAGCAGCCCGAAGGCGGGCGGGAGCTCCTACGAGCAGTACTTC. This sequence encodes CASSPKAGGSSYEQYF.

The CDR3 loop is CSVVPGQGPGGEKLFF. The CDR3 DNA reads as TGCAGCGTGGTCCCGGGACAGGGTCCAGGGGGGGAAAAACTGTTTTTT. The gene calls are TRBV29-1 and TRBJ1-4; 9 positions match TRBD1. CDR1 is SQVTM, CDR2 ANQGSEA, per germline. J was trimmed by 8 bases and V by 6 bases; bases with no gene match: 16. This CDR3 is built from 16 residues.

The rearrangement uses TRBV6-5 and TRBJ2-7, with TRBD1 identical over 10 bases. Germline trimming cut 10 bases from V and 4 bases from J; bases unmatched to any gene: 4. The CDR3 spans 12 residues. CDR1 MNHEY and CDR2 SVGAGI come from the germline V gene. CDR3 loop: CATRTGGYEQYF. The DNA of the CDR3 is TGTGCCACGCGGACAGGGGGGTACGAGCAGTACTTC.

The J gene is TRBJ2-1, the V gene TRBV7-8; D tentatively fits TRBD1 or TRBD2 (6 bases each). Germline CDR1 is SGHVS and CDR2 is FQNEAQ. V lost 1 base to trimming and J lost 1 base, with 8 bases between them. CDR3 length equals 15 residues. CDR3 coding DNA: TGTGCCAGCAGCTTAGGAGGGGGGTCCTACAATGAGCAGTTCTTC. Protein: CASSLGGGSYNEQFF.

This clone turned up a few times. CDR3 in DNA: TGTGCCAGCAGCTTGGGAGATAGCGGGGGGCAGAATGAGCAGTTCTTC. Residues: CASSLGDSGGQNEQFF. The V and J genes are TRBV5-4 and TRBJ2-1; TRBD2 agrees at 10 bases. CDR3 length equals 16 residues. Unmatched junction bases numbered 7, after V lost 0 bases and J lost 7 bases. Germline V gene data show CDR1 as SGHNT and CDR2 as YYREEE (reference sequence). Full variable domain (rest looked up from reference TRBV5-4 and TRBJ2-1): ETGVTQSPTHLIKTRGQQVTLRCSSQSGHNTVSWYQQALGQGPQFIFQYYREEENGRGNFPPRFSGLQFPNYSSELNVNALELDDSALYLCASSLGDSGGQNEQFFGPGTRLTVL.

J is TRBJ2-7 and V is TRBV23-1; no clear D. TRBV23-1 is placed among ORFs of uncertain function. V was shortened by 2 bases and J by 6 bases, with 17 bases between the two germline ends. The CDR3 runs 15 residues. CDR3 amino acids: CASSQTFMSPGEQYF. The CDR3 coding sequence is TGCGCCAGCAGTCAAACGTTCATGAGCCCCGGCGAGCAGTACTTC.

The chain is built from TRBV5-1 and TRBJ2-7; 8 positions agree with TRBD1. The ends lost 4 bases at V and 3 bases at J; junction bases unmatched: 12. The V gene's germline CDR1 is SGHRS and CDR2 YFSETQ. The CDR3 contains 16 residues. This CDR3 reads CASSVGQGNLFYEQYF. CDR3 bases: TGCGCCAGCAGCGTAGGACAGGGAAACTTGTTCTACGAGCAGTACTTC.

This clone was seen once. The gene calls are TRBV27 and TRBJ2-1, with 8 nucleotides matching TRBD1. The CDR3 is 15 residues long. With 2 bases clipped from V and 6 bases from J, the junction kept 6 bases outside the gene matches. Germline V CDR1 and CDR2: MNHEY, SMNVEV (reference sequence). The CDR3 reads CASSLASQGVNEQFF. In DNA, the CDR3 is TGTGCCAGCAGTTTAGCGTCACAGGGGGTCAATGAGCAGTTCTTC.

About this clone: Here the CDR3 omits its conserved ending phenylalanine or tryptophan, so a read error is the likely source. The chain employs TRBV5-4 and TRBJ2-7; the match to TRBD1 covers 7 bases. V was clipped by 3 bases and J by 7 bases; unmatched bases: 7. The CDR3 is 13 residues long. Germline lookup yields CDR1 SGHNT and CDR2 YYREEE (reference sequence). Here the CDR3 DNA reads TGTGCCAGCAGCTCAAGGGACAGTCCGGAGCAGTACTCC. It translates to CASSSRDSPEQYS.

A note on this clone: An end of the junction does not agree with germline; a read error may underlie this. CDR3 bases: TGCAGCGTTGAAGATTCGGCAGGCTGGAACGCTGAAGCTTTCTTT. Translated, it gives CSVEDSAGWNAEAFF. The J gene is TRBJ1-1, the V gene TRBV29-1; D unresolved. CDR3 length equals 15 residues. Germline V lookup: CDR1 SQVTM, CDR2 ANQGSEA.

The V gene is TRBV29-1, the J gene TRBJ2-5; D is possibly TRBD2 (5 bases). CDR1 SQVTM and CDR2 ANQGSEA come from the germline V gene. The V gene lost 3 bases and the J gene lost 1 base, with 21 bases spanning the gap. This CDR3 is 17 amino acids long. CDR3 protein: CSVESGITRRPQETQYF. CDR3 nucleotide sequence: TGCAGCGTTGAGTCAGGCATCACTCGGAGGCCCCAAGAGACCCAGTACTTC.

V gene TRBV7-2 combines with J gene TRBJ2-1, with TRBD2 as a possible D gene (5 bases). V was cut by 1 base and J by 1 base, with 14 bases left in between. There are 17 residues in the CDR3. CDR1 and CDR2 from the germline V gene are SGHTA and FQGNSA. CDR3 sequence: CASSLEDLDWSYNEQFF. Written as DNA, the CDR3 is TGTGCCAGCAGCTTAGAGGATCTGGACTGGTCCTACAATGAGCAGTTCTTC. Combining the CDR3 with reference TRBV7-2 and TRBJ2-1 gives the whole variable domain GAGVSQSPSNKVTEKGKDVELRCDPISGHTALYWYRQSLGQGLEFLIYFQGNSAPDKSGLPSDRFSAERTGGSVSTLTIQRTQQEDSAVYLCASSLEDLDWSYNEQFFGPGTRLTVL.

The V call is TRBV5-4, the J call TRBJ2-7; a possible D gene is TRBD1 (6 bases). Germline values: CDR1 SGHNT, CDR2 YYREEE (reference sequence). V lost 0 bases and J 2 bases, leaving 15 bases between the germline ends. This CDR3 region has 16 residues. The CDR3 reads CASSLVGTGLPYEQYF. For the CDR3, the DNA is TGTGCCAGCAGCTTGGTTGGTACAGGGCTACCCTACGAGCAGTACTTC. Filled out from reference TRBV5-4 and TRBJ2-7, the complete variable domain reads ETGVTQSPTHLIKTRGQQVTLRCSSQSGHNTVSWYQQALGQGPQFIFQYYREEENGRGNFPPRFSGLQFPNYSSELNVNALELDDSALYLCASSLVGTGLPYEQYFGPGTRLTVT.

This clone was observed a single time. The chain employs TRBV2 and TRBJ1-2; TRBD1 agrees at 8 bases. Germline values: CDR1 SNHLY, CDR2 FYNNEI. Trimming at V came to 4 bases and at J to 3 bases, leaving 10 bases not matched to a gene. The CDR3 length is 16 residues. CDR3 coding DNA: TGTGCCAGCAGTGTCGTACGGACAGGGAGTGACTATGGCTACACCTTC. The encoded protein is CASSVVRTGSDYGYTF.

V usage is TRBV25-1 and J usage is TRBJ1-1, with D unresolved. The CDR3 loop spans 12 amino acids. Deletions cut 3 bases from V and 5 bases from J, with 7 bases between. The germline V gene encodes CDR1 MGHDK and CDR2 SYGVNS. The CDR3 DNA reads TGTGCCAGCAGTGATGGTGGGACTGAAGCTTTCTTT. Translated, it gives CASSDGGTEAFF.

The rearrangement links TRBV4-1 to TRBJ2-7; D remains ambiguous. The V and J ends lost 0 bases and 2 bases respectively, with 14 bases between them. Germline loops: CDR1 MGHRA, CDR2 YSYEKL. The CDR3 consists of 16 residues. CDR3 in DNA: TGCGCCAGCAGCCAAGATGAGCAGCCTAGTACCTACGAGCAGTACTTC. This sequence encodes CASSQDEQPSTYEQYF.

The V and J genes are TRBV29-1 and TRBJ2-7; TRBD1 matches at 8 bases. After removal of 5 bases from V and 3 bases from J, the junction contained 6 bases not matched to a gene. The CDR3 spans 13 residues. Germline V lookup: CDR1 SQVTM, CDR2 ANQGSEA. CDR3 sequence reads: CSVTDRGRYEQYF. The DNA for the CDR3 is TGCAGCGTTACTGACAGGGGACGCTACGAGCAGTACTTC.

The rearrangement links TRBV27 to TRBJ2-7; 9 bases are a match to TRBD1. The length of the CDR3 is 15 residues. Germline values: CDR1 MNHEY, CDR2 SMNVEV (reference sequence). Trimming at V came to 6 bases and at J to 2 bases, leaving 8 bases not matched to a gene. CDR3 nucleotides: TGTGCCAGCAGCCTAACAGGGGGCAAAACCTACGAGCAGTACTTC. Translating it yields CASSLTGGKTYEQYF.

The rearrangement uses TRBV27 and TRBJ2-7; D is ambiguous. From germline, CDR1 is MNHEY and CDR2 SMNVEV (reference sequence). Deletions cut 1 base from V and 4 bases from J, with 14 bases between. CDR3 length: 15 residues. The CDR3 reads CASSLLATRRYEQYF. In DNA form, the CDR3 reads TGTGCCAGCAGTTTATTGGCCACTCGTCGATACGAGCAGTACTTC.

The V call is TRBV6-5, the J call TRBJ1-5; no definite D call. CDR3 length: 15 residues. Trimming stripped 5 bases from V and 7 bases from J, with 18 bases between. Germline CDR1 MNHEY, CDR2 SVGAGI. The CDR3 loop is CASSAVRGEGQPQHF. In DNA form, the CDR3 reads TGTGCCAGCAGTGCCGTCCGGGGAGAAGGACAGCCCCAGCATTTT.

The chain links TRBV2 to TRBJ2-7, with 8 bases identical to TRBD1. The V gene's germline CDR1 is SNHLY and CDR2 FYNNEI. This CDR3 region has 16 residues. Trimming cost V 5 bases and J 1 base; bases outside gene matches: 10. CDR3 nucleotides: TGTGCCAGCAGTTTCGGACAGGGTACCGCATCCTACGAGCAGTACTTC. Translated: CASSFGQGTASYEQYF.

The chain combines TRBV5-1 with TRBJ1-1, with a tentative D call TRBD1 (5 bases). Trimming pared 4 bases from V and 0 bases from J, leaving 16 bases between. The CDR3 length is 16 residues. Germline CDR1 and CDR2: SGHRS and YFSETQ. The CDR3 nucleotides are TGCGCCAGCAGCATATCCTCGCAGGGCATGAACACTGAAGCTTTCTTT. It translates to CASSISSQGMNTEAFF.

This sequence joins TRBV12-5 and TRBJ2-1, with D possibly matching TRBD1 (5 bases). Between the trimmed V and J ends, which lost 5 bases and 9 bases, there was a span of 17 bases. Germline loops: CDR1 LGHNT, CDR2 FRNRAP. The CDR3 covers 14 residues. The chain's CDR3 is CASGTSPQAREQFF. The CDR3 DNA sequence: TGTGCTAGTGGTACCTCTCCACAGGCCCGTGAGCAGTTCTTC.

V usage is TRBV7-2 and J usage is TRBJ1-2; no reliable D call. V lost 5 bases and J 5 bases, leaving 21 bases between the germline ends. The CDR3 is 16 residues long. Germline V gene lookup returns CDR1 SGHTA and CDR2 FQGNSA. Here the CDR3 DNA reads TGTGCCAGCAGCGATCTGGCCTCCGGGCTTTGGTATGGCTACACCTTC. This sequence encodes CASSDLASGLWYGYTF.

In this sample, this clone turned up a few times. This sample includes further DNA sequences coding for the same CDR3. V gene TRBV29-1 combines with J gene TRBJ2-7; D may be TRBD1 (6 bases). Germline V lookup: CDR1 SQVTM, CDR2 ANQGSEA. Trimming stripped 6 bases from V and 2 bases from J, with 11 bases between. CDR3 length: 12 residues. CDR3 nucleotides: TGCAGCGTGGAACAGGGCCCCTACGAGCAGTACTTC. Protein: CSVEQGPYEQYF.

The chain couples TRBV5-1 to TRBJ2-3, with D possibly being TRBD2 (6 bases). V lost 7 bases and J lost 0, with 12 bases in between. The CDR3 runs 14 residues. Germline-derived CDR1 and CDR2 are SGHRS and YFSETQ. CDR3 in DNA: TGCGCCAGCTGCCTCGGGACTAGCACAGATACGCAGTATTTT. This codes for CASCLGTSTDTQYF.

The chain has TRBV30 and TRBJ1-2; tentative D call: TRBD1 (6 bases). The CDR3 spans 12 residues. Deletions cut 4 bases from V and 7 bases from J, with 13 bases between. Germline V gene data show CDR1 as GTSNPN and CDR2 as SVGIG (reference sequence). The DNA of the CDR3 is TGTGCCTGGAATGGGGGGGCGCGTGGCTACACCTTC. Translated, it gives CAWNGGARGYTF.